These 15 T cell receptor beta chains share one sample of origin, sequenced in a study of OX40 agonist ivuxolimab in advanced cancers. Assay: immunoSEQ multiplex PCR; the TCRdb copy retains only in-frame clones and omits some. The table includes 90,000 to 150,000 clones, 75% to 90% detected once. Sequencing was performed on CD4+ or CD8+ T cells sorted from blood, taken in a trial of the OX40 agonist ivuxolimab. These receptors were taken from an adult with an advanced solid tumor such as melanoma, head and neck, liver or kidney cancer.

A few counts support this clone. The rearrangement joins TRBV19 to TRBJ1-5, with 7 bases aligning to TRBD1. The CDR3 extends over 14 amino acids. Germline V gene data show CDR1 as LNHDA and CDR2 as SQIVND (reference sequence). J lost 2 bases, V lost 8 bases, and 6 bases had no gene match. The CDR3 DNA reads as TGTGCCAGTTCCCAGGGGGGGGGCAATCAGCCCCAGCATTTT. Translated, it gives CASSQGGGNQPQHF.

The rearrangement links TRBV7-9 to TRBJ1-6; no clear D. Germline V gene data show CDR1 as SEHNR and CDR2 as FQNEAQ (reference sequence). Trimming shortened V by 1 base and J by 5 bases, and 6 bases separated the two germline ends. This CDR3 comprises 14 residues. The CDR3 sequence is CASSLDGDNSPLHF. The CDR3 DNA reads as TGTGCCAGCAGCTTAGATGGGGATAATTCACCCCTCCACTTT. The variable domain in full, completed from reference TRBV7-9 and TRBJ1-6, reads DTGVSQNPRHKITKRGQNVTFRCDPISEHNRLYWYRQTLGQGPEFLTYFQNEAQLEKSRLLSDRFSAERPKGSFSTLEIQRTEQGDSAMYLCASSLDGDNSPLHFGNGTRLTVT.

This chain connects TRBV18 to TRBJ1-1; D is unresolved. The germline V and J ends were trimmed by 1 base and 2 bases, with 8 bases remaining between them. The CDR3 totals 14 residues. Germline V gene sequence: CDR1 KGHSH, CDR2 LQKENI. CDR3 residues: CASSPQGSNTEAFF. The CDR3 nucleotides read TGTGCCAGCTCACCACAGGGAAGTAACACTGAAGCTTTCTTT.

The genes are TRBV5-1 and TRBJ1-1; D unresolved. V gave up 4 bases and J gave up 1 base, with 11 bases separating them. The CDR3 loop spans 14 amino acids. The germline gives CDR1 SGHRS, CDR2 YFSETQ. The CDR3 protein is CASSRVEPNTEAFF. In DNA form, the CDR3 reads TGCGCCAGCAGCCGCGTGGAGCCGAACACTGAAGCTTTCTTT.

The chain combines TRBV10-1 with TRBJ2-1, with D perhaps given as TRBD1 or TRBD2 (6 bases each). Trimming removed 6 bases at V and 3 bases at J, with 18 bases between. Germline V gene sequence: CDR1 WNHNN, CDR2 SYGVQD (reference sequence). This CDR3 is built from 16 residues. The CDR3: CASSRGRGRVYNEQFF. CDR3 DNA: TGCGCCAGCAGCCGAGGCCGGGGGCGAGTCTACAATGAGCAGTTCTTC.

This chain links TRBV4-3 with TRBJ2-1; D is perhaps TRBD1 or TRBD2 (6 bases each). CDR1 is LGHNA, CDR2 YSLEER, per germline. V dropped 2 bases and J dropped 13 bases, with 18 bases sitting between them. The CDR3 sequence is 14 residues long. The CDR3 DNA sequence: TGCGCCAGCAGCCAATGGGCTGGGGGGCCCAACCAGTTCTTC. Amino acid sequence: CASSQWAGGPNQFF.

V usage is TRBV5-1 and J usage is TRBJ2-3, with 12 bases aligning to TRBD2. Trimming removed 0 bases from V and 4 bases from J; junction bases left unmatched: 3. The germline gives CDR1 SGHRS, CDR2 YFSETQ. This CDR3 has 16 residues. The CDR3 nucleotides read TGCGCCAGCAGCTTGGGGACTAGCGGGGTGGCAGATACGCAGTATTTT. It specifies CASSLGTSGVADTQYF.

This clone was counted between two and nine times. The chain couples TRBV18 to TRBJ1-5, with D uncertain. Per germline, CDR1 KGHSH and CDR2 LQKENI. Trimming took off 0 bases at V and 2 bases at J, with 11 bases between the two ends. The CDR3 spans 16 residues. CDR3 DNA: TGTGCCAGCTCACCACCTGGCGGTACCGGCAATCAGCCCCAGCATTTT. It translates to CASSPPGGTGNQPQHF.

The J gene is TRBJ2-1, the V gene TRBV13; tentatively, D is TRBD2 (6 bases). CDR1 and CDR2 (germline): PRHDT, FYEKMQ (reference sequence). V lost 5 bases and J 16 bases, leaving 21 bases between the germline ends. This CDR3 is 13 amino acids long. The CDR3, as DNA: TGTGCCAGCAGCCCGAGGGGCGGGGTTCTTTCATTCTTC. Encoded protein: CASSPRGGVLSFF.

Turning to this clone: Other DNA sequences within the sample encode an identical CDR3. This chain links TRBV7-9 with TRBJ1-6; 8 bases fit TRBD1. This CDR3 region has 14 residues. Germline V gene sequence: CDR1 SEHNR, CDR2 FQNEAQ (reference sequence). After removal of 1 base from V and 9 bases from J, the junction contained 2 bases not matched to a gene. DNA for the CDR3: TGTGCCAGCAGCTTAGGACAGGGGTCTTCACCCCTCCACTTT. It encodes CASSLGQGSSPLHF.

The chain has TRBV4-1 and TRBJ1-1; the match to TRBD1 covers 8 bases. The CDR3 contains 18 residues. Germline V gene lookup returns CDR1 MGHRA and CDR2 YSYEKL. With 4 bases clipped from V and 1 base from J, the junction kept 14 bases outside the gene matches. The CDR3 loop reads CASSLRGTSGQGNTEAFF. CDR3 nucleotides: TGCGCCAGCAGCCTAAGGGGGACTTCTGGACAGGGGAACACTGAAGCTTTCTTT.

The genes are TRBV18 and TRBJ1-1; D gene ambiguous. The CDR3 has 13 amino acids. Germline V gene lookup returns CDR1 KGHSH and CDR2 LQKENI. V gave up 3 bases and J gave up 0 bases, with 5 bases separating them. CDR3 bases: TGTGCCAGCTCACCCGCGTTGAACACTGAAGCTTTCTTT. This gives the protein CASSPALNTEAFF.

DNA for the CDR3: TGTGCCTGGATGCGCACTAGCGGGGGGGAGAGGTTCTTC. This encodes CAWMRTSGGERFF. The rearrangement joins TRBV30 to TRBJ2-1, with 13 nucleotides matching TRBD2. V lost 4 bases to trimming and J lost 15 bases; unmatched junction nucleotides: 9. Germline CDR1 GTSNPN, CDR2 SVGIG (reference sequence). This CDR3 region has 13 residues.

The chain couples TRBV6-5 to TRBJ1-2, with D tentatively TRBD1 (5 bases). The CDR3 is 14 amino acids. The germline V and J ends were trimmed by 6 bases and 5 bases, with 16 bases remaining between them. Germline V lookup: CDR1 MNHEY, CDR2 SVGAGI. As DNA, the CDR3 is TGTGCCAGCAGCTCCGGGGCACCCCCTTATGGCTACACCTTC. The encoded protein is CASSSGAPPYGYTF.

J is TRBJ2-7 and V is TRBV7-2, with D unresolved. The CDR3 contains 15 residues. Germline CDR1 SGHTA, CDR2 FQGNSA. The V gene lost 5 bases and the J gene lost 0 bases, with 14 bases spanning the gap. In DNA, the CDR3 is TGTGCCAGCAGCCCGGTGGCACCGATCTCCTACGAGCAGTACTTC. It codes for CASSPVAPISYEQYF.